This T cell receptor (beta chain) was found in a study of post-analysis software for immune sequencing data. Background on the study: Multiple sclerosis in the patients followed relapsing-remitting, secondary progressive and progressive-relapsing courses.

Unique molecular identifiers were present in the TCR beta cDNA libraries. Via MiXCR, TCRdb re-called the PCR reads, giving one row per CDR3 protein. The sample includes some 800,000 distinct CDR3 sequences, approximately 44% of them seen just once. Study-wide points: Comparison with controls showed significantly lower normalized Chao1 diversity in multiple sclerosis patients. A few TRBV segments occurring more often in patients than controls included TRBV5-6, TRBV5-1 and TRBV20-1. Those samples that were prepared in the same batch co-clustered strongly by F measure.

About this clonotype: Its antigen is unknown.

Germline V lookup: CDR1 MNHNY, CDR2 SVGAGI (reference sequence). V dropped 7 bases and J dropped 0 bases, with 9 bases sitting between them. The CDR3 is 13 residues long. This sequence originates from a girl aged 10 to 17 with multiple sclerosis. The chain recombines TRBV6-6 with TRBJ1-1; D unclear. The sequenced sample was blood. CDR3: CASKVWVNTEAFF. DNA for the CDR3: TGTGCCAGCAAAGTGTGGGTGAACACTGAAGCTTTCTTT.